One and the same sample provided the 21 T cell receptor beta chains below, sequenced in a study of regulatory T cells in long-lasting Graves disease (dated by TCRdb to the early 2020s). Libraries were prepared through multiplex PCR. TCRdb shows the sequencer as Illumina HiSeq 4000. To build TCR beta libraries, CDR3 regions were amplified by Arm-PCR using iRepertoire HTBI primers. TCRdb reanalyzed the raw reads on its own, using fastp at Q25 for trimming and MiXCR for clone calling, and kept in-frame beta chains. CDR3 protein sequences are deduplicated, and each keeps its most common genes and DNA. Across this sample there are about 460,000 distinct CDR3 sequences, with around a fifth seen only once. Under 15% of the sample is in the top ten clones. The time point label, as the study defines it: persistent/refractory GD, antithyroid drugs over 5 years with positive TRAb. For both TCR sequencing and RNA sequencing, RNA was extracted from PBMCs using TRIzol.

Here the sequenced sample was peripheral blood mononuclear cells (PBMCs), taken when the disease was refractory, from a patient treated with antithyroid drugs. The receptors shown here come from a female donor with Graves disease.

The table lists this clonotype with many counts. This sequence joins TRBV6-2 or TRBV6-3 and TRBJ2-7; D is uncertain. This CDR3 is built from 16 residues. CDR1 MNHEY and CDR2 SVGEGT come from the germline V gene. V was clipped by 0 bases and J by 1 base, with 13 bases between them. This CDR3 is CASSYSKVDGSYEQYF. CDR3 sequence (DNA): TGTGCCAGCAGTTACTCGAAAGTAGACGGTTCCTACGAGCAGTACTTC.

This clonotype was observed at least ten times. V gene TRBV24-1 combines with J gene TRBJ1-2; D might be TRBD1 (5 bases). The CDR3 length is 13 residues. Trimming removed 6 bases at V and 7 bases at J, with 14 bases between. CDR1 is KGHDR, CDR2 SFDVKD, per germline. The CDR3 reads CATSSVGVGGYTF. The CDR3 bases are TGTGCCACCAGTTCGGTGGGGGTAGGTGGCTACACCTTC.

This clonotype was recorded at least ten times. The chain uses TRBV6-1 and TRBJ2-5; 10 nucleotides align to TRBD1. V lost 4 bases to trimming and J lost 2 bases; unmatched junction nucleotides: 4. CDR3 length: 15 residues. Germline loops: CDR1 MNHNS, CDR2 SASEGT. The CDR3 nucleotides read TGTGCCAGCAGTGCGACAGGGGGCCCACAAGAGACCCAGTACTTC. Translating it yields CASSATGGPQETQYF.

This clonotype has at least ten counts. The J gene is TRBJ1-1, the V gene TRBV6-1; 7 bases agree with TRBD1. CDR3 length equals 12 residues. CDR1 is MNHNS, CDR2 SASEGT, per germline. The J segment lost 6 bases and the V segment lost 9 bases, leaving 7 bases of the junction unmatched. CDR3 sequence: CASVDRESEAFF. As DNA, the CDR3 is TGTGCCAGTGTTGACAGGGAATCTGAAGCTTTCTTT.

This clonotype was seen a few times. This chain connects TRBV7-8 to TRBJ1-2; D is perhaps TRBD1 (6 bases). V lost 3 bases and J lost 4, with 15 bases in between. The germline gives CDR1 SGHVS, CDR2 FQNEAQ. CDR3 size: 15 residues. For the CDR3, the DNA is TGTGCCAGCAGCTTTAACAGGGCTATAGGCTATGGCTACACCTTC. Encoded protein: CASSFNRAIGYGYTF.

This rearrangement joins TRBV7-2 to TRBJ2-4; D is possibly TRBD1 or TRBD2 (5 bases each). The CDR3 length is 15 residues. Between the trimmed V and J ends, which lost 5 bases and 5 bases, there was a span of 16 bases. Germline V lookup: CDR1 SGHTA, CDR2 FQGNSA. The CDR3 loop reads CASSNTGPGQNIQYF. The CDR3 DNA follows: TGTGCCAGCAGCAATACCGGGCCGGGGCAAAACATTCAGTACTTC.

V usage is TRBV4-2 and J usage is TRBJ2-7; 9 bases align to TRBD2. The CDR3 consists of 16 residues. The ends lost 1 base at V and 7 bases at J; junction bases unmatched: 11. Germline CDR1 and CDR2: LGHNA and YNFKEQ. The CDR3 DNA reads TGTGCCAGCAGCCAAGGGTTAGGGACTAGCCCTTATGAGCAGTACTTC. As protein: CASSQGLGTSPYEQYF.

For this clonotype: A much more abundant neighbour one base away suggests this may be a read error. V is TRBV11-2 and J is TRBJ1-4; D is ambiguous. Germline assignment: CDR1 SGHAT and CDR2 FQNNGV. This CDR3 has 13 residues. CDR3 sequence: CASSLEYDEELFF. The DNA of the CDR3 is TGTGCCAGCAGCTTAGAATATGATGAAGAACTGTTTTTT.

This clonotype came up a few times. This chain links TRBV19 with TRBJ1-5; 7 bases fit TRBD1. The V segment lost 5 bases and the J segment 6 bases; nucleotides outside the gene matches: 4. This CDR3 spans 13 amino acids. Germline CDR1 reads LNHDA; CDR2 reads SQIVND (reference sequence). The CDR3 here is CASSSTGIQPQHF. CDR3 nucleotides: TGTGCCAGTAGTTCGACAGGGATTCAGCCCCAGCATTTT.

This clonotype showed up just a few times. The rearrangement uses TRBV28 and TRBJ2-7; perhaps D is TRBD1 or TRBD2 (7 bases each). Deletions cut 5 bases from V and 3 bases from J, with 17 bases between. The CDR3 contains 15 residues. CDR1 and CDR2 (germline): MDHEN, SYDVKM. The CDR3 sequence is CASSPGGRDSYEQYF. The CDR3 DNA follows: TGTGCCAGCAGTCCGGGGGGCCGGGACAGCTACGAGCAGTACTTC.

This clonotype was detected only a few times. The chain uses TRBV29-1 and TRBJ2-1; 9 nucleotides line up with TRBD2. CDR1 and CDR2 from the germline V gene are SQVTM and ANQGSEA. The CDR3 runs to 14 residues. V lost 4 bases to trimming and J lost 5 bases; unmatched junction nucleotides: 6. The CDR3 is CSVGGSGSNNEQFF. CDR3 DNA: TGCAGCGTTGGTGGTAGCGGGAGTAACAATGAGCAGTTCTTC.

This clonotype came up many times. V is TRBV7-8 and J is TRBJ1-2; possibly TRBD1 for D (5 bases). V lost 2 bases to trimming and J lost 2 bases, with 12 bases between them. The CDR3 extends over 15 amino acids. Germline loops: CDR1 SGHVS, CDR2 FQNEAQ. The CDR3 reads CASSLSGRMNYGYTF. CDR3 sequence (DNA): TGTGCCAGCAGCTTATCAGGGCGAATGAACTATGGCTACACCTTC.

This chain connects TRBV9 to TRBJ2-3; TRBD2 is a possible D gene (5 bases). Looked up from germline, CDR1 is SGDLS and CDR2 is YYNGEE. The CDR3 covers 14 residues. Trimming took 7 bases from V and 2 from J, leaving 14 bases between them. CDR3 sequence reads: CASPGQRYTDTQYF. The CDR3 region has the DNA TGTGCCAGCCCCGGCCAGCGGTACACAGATACGCAGTATTTT.

The table lists this clonotype with a few counts. The V call is TRBV10-3, the J call TRBJ2-7, with 7 bases identical to TRBD2. There are 14 residues in the CDR3. V lost 7 bases and J lost 2; bases outside the gene matches: 8. Germline CDR1 reads ENHRY; CDR2 reads SYGVKD. The CDR3: CAITASGNTYEQYF. DNA for the CDR3: TGTGCCATCACTGCCAGCGGGAACACCTACGAGCAGTACTTC.

This clonotype has at least ten counts. V and J are TRBV3-1 and TRBJ2-7; 9 positions agree with TRBD1. In germline, CDR1 is LGHDT, CDR2 YNNKEL (reference sequence). V shed 3 bases, J shed 2 bases, and the junction held 2 bases outside the gene matches. The CDR3 is 14 amino acids. The CDR3 DNA is TGTGCCAGCAGCCAGAGGGACAGGGCCTACGAGCAGTACTTC. It encodes CASSQRDRAYEQYF.

Many counts were recorded for this clonotype. The chain links TRBV12-3 or TRBV12-4 to TRBJ2-7; D gene unclear. V dropped 3 bases and J dropped 2 bases, with 8 bases sitting between them. The CDR3 is 13 residues long. CDR3 bases: TGTGCCAGCAGTTTTCGTGCAGCCTACGAGCAGTACTTC. The encoded protein is CASSFRAAYEQYF.

The rearrangement joins TRBV7-3 to TRBJ2-5, with 9 bases aligning to TRBD1. Trimming took 3 bases from V and 5 from J; bases not matched to a gene: 4. The CDR3 has 14 amino acids. CDR1 is SGHTA and CDR2 is FQGTGA in the germline V gene. CDR3 region: CASSFNGQGETQYF. CDR3 bases: TGTGCCAGCAGCTTCAACGGACAGGGGGAGACCCAGTACTTC.

In this sample, this clonotype turned up many times. The rearrangement uses TRBV12-3 or TRBV12-4 and TRBJ1-2, with a weak D call TRBD1 (5 bases). This CDR3 is 15 amino acids long. Trimming shortened V by 5 bases and J by 6 bases, and 19 bases separated the two germline ends. CDR3 sequence reads: CASSPAGRVLDGYTF. The CDR3 DNA reads as TGTGCCAGCAGTCCCGCGGGGCGGGTGTTGGATGGCTACACCTTC.

This clonotype was seen repeatedly, ten times or more. The chain recombines TRBV27 with TRBJ1-6; D unclear. CDR3 length: 14 amino acids. Germline V gene data show CDR1 as MNHEY and CDR2 as SMNVEV (reference sequence). V lost 4 bases and J lost 6, with 10 bases in between. The DNA for the CDR3 is TGTGCCAGCAGTTCGACGGGTTCTAATTCACCCCTCCACTTT. It is translated as CASSSTGSNSPLHF.

This clonotype came up many times. V usage is TRBV19 and J usage is TRBJ2-2; no reliable D call. Trimming pared 9 bases from V and 0 bases from J, leaving 14 bases between. The V gene's germline CDR1 is LNHDA and CDR2 SQIVND (reference sequence). This CDR3 spans 15 amino acids. The CDR3 here is CASYDGSANTGELFF. DNA of the CDR3: TGTGCCAGCTATGATGGGTCTGCGAACACCGGGGAGCTGTTTTTT.

This clonotype showed up many times. The V and J genes are TRBV5-5 and TRBJ1-5; D gene unclear. The germline CDR1 and CDR2 sequences are SGHKS and YYEKEE (reference sequence). This CDR3 is 14 amino acids long. The V gene lost 1 base and the J gene lost 3 bases, with 8 bases spanning the gap. In DNA, the CDR3 is TGTGCCAGCAGCTTGCACAGAGACAATCAGCCCCAGCATTTT. It yields the protein CASSLHRDNQPQHF.